This note documents a single T cell receptor (beta chain) sequence. Participants' reported clinical history set cohort assignment. Individuals in the exposed group had encountered a COVID-19 case within 2 weeks preceding study entry. This sample is part of a study of blood T cell repertoires in COVID-19. Methods used by the authors: Estimates of nucleated cell counts were drawn from the amplification of reference gene primers. Produced via immunoSEQ multiplex PCR; TCRdb's table is partial and in-frame only. D and trimming come from the DNA, and the V and J calls and clone size come from that table. The sample shows about 150,000 clones, 75% to 90% of them seen only once. The sequence was collected from a woman between 40 and 50 years old who had been exposed to COVID-19. Material for sequencing was PBMCs or T cells enriched from blood (not recorded which).

As DNA, the CDR3 is TGTGCCACCAGTGATTCCCCGGGACAGGGCACAGATACGCAGTATTTT. Encoded protein: CATSDSPGQGTDTQYF. The gene calls are TRBV24-1 and TRBJ2-3; TRBD1 aligns across 8 bases. The CDR3 has 16 amino acids. Losses at the gene ends were 2 bases for V and 1 base for J; bases not matched to a gene: 4. CDR1 and CDR2 from the germline V gene are KGHDR and SFDVKD.